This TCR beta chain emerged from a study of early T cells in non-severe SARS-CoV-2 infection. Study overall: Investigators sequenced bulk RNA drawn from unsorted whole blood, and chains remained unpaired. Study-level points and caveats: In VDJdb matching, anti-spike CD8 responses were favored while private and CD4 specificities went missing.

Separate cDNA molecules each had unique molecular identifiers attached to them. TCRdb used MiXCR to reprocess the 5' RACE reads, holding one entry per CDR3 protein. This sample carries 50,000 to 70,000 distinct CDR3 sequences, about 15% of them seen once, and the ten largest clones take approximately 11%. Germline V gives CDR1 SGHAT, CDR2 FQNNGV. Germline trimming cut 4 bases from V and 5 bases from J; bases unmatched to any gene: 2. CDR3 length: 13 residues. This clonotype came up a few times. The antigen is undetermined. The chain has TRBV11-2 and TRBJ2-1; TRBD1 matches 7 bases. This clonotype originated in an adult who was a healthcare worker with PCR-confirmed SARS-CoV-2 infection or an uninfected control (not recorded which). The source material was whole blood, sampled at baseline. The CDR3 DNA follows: TGTGCCAGCAGCTCGGGACAGAACAATGAGCAGTTCTTC. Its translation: CASSSGQNNEQFF.